Each of the 32 T cell receptor beta chains below was sequenced from the same sample in a study of blood T cell repertoires in COVID-19. The method was immunoSEQ multiplex PCR; TCRdb's version includes in-frame clones alone and lacks a portion of them. The data hold approximately 120,000 clones, with roughly 85% observed a single time. Input material: peripheral blood. These receptors came from a woman older than 75 with acute or convalescent COVID-19.

This clone was found once. The gene calls are TRBV5-4 and TRBJ1-4; 9 bases align to TRBD1. The V gene's germline CDR1 is SGHNT and CDR2 YYREEE (reference sequence). The CDR3 is 12 amino acids. The V and J ends lost 7 bases and 8 bases, in that order; junction bases with no gene match: 3. Here the CDR3 reads CASSDRGEKLFF. The DNA of the CDR3 is TGTGCCAGCTCGGACAGGGGCGAAAAACTGTTTTTT.

The chain has TRBV2 and TRBJ2-1; D is unresolved. The V end was cut by 11 bases, the J end by 4 bases, with 9 bases between. CDR1 SNHLY and CDR2 FYNNEI come from the germline V gene. The CDR3 totals 11 residues. The chain's CDR3 is CAARSYNEQFF. The CDR3 DNA reads TGTGCCGCGAGGAGTTACAATGAGCAGTTCTTC.

The rearrangement links TRBV9 to TRBJ1-2; 9 positions match TRBD1. This CDR3 contains 15 residues. Per germline, CDR1 SGDLS and CDR2 YYNGEE. V lost 4 bases to trimming and J lost 6 bases; unmatched junction nucleotides: 10. This chain's CDR3 is CASSKRQGVDNGYTF. CDR3 DNA sequence: TGTGCCAGCAGCAAACGACAGGGGGTGGATAATGGCTACACCTTC.

This chain joins TRBV9 and TRBJ1-2; D not certain. CDR3 size: 16 residues. Germline values: CDR1 SGDLS, CDR2 YYNGEE. V lost 0 bases and J 3 bases, leaving 15 bases between the germline ends. CDR3 nucleotide sequence: TGTGCCAGCAGCGTAGGAACGGGGAGGCTCGACTATGGCTACACCTTC. Protein product: CASSVGTGRLDYGYTF.

The chain is built from TRBV2 and TRBJ1-2; D not resolved. The CDR3 is 13 residues long. Trimming removed 3 bases from V and 4 bases from J, with 9 bases in between. Per germline, CDR1 SNHLY and CDR2 FYNNEI. CDR3: CASSDQVSYGYTF. The CDR3 DNA is TGTGCCAGCAGTGACCAGGTTAGCTATGGCTACACCTTC.

The chain joins TRBV19 to TRBJ1-3; D might be TRBD1 (5 bases). V lost 4 bases to trimming and J lost 6 bases, with 25 bases between them. The CDR3 covers 18 residues. CDR1 LNHDA and CDR2 SQIVND come from the germline V gene (reference sequence). The CDR3 DNA reads TGTGCCAGTAGTACCCCGCTGTTTCGGACACGGAGGGAAAACACCATATATTTT. It codes for CASSTPLFRTRRENTIYF.

This sequence joins TRBV6-6 and TRBJ1-2; 8 positions agree with TRBD1. The V and J ends lost 5 bases and 1 base, in that order; junction bases with no gene match: 0. Germline assignment: CDR1 MNHNY and CDR2 SVGAGI (reference sequence). CDR3 length: 13 amino acids. CDR3 sequence (DNA): TGTGCCAGCAGTACAGGGGGTAACTATGGCTACACCTTC. Translating gives CASSTGGNYGYTF.

This chain connects TRBV5-8 to TRBJ2-2, with D uncertain. The CDR3 consists of 14 residues. The germline CDR1 and CDR2 sequences are SGHTS and YDEGEE. V dropped 6 bases and J dropped 5 bases, with 14 bases sitting between them. CDR3 in DNA: TGTGCCAGCACCCTTGGTCAGTGGACCGGGGAGCTGTTTTTT. Protein product: CASTLGQWTGELFF.

Here the CDR3 reads CASSLLGGGGYTF. The DNA for the CDR3 is TGTGCCAGCAGTTTATTAGGGGGAGGGGGCTACACCTTC. The chain uses TRBV28 and TRBJ1-2, with a weak D call TRBD1 (6 bases). Trimming cost V 1 base and J 8 bases, with 11 bases left between them. The V gene's germline CDR1 is MDHEN and CDR2 SYDVKM. The CDR3 totals 13 residues.

The V and J genes are TRBV29-1 and TRBJ1-2; 8 bases are a match to TRBD1. J was trimmed by 8 bases and V by 2 bases; bases with no gene match: 4. The CDR3 is 12 amino acids. Per germline, CDR1 SQVTM and CDR2 ANQGSEA. The CDR3 reads CSVETTGEGYTF. The CDR3 nucleotides read TGCAGCGTTGAAACGACAGGGGAGGGCTACACCTTC. Together with reference TRBV29-1 and TRBJ1-2, the CDR3 gives the full variable domain: SAVISQKPSRDICQRGTSLTIQCQVDSQVTMMFWYRQQPGQSLTLIATANQGSEATYESGFVIDKFPISRPNLTFSTLTVSNMSPEDSSIYLCSVETTGEGYTFGSGTRLTVV.

J is TRBJ1-3 and V is TRBV7-9; no reliable D call. The V gene's germline CDR1 is SEHNR and CDR2 FQNEAQ (reference sequence). The CDR3 is made up of 15 amino acids. V was shortened by 4 bases and J by 0 bases, with 10 bases between the two germline ends. The CDR3 loop is CASSSGLYSGNTIYF. The CDR3 bases are TGTGCCAGCAGCTCTGGACTGTACTCTGGAAACACCATATATTTT.

V gene TRBV24-1 combines with J gene TRBJ1-4; D remains ambiguous. The CDR3 sequence is 21 residues long. Trimming cost V 0 bases and J 5 bases, with 27 bases left between them. Germline-derived CDR1 and CDR2 are KGHDR and SFDVKD. CDR3 region: CATSDLYPARFHNLFNEKLFF. The CDR3 bases are TGTGCCACCAGTGATTTGTACCCCGCCCGGTTCCATAATCTGTTCAATGAAAAACTGTTTTTT.

This clone appeared a single time. The chain has TRBV30 and TRBJ1-2, with D maybe TRBD1 (5 bases). Germline CDR1 is GTSNPN and CDR2 is SVGIG (reference sequence). Trimming cost V 0 bases and J 2 bases, with 22 bases left between them. The CDR3 totals 18 residues. This CDR3 reads CAWSVLTDFLHLNYGYTF. CDR3 DNA: TGTGCCTGGAGTGTTTTGACAGACTTCTTACACCTAAACTATGGCTACACCTTC.

In its sample, this clone was seen a few times. This specimen includes other DNA sequences encoding the same CDR3. J is TRBJ1-2 and V is TRBV18, with TRBD1 matching over 7 bases. The CDR3 loop spans 14 amino acids. Trimming removed 6 bases from V and 4 bases from J; junction bases left unmatched: 8. The germline gives CDR1 KGHSH, CDR2 LQKENI. This CDR3 reads CASSAGQVSYGYTF. The CDR3, as DNA: TGTGCCAGCTCTGCAGGACAGGTGTCCTATGGCTACACCTTC. The variable domain in full, with the rest retrieved from reference TRBV18 and TRBJ1-2, is NAGVMQNPRHLVRRRGQEARLRCSPMKGHSHVYWYRQLPEEGLKFMVYLQKENIIDESGMPKERFSAEFPKEGPSILRIQQVVRGDSAAYFCASSAGQVSYGYTFGSGTRLTVV.

There are a few counts of this clone. The gene calls are TRBV6-6 and TRBJ1-1; D unresolved. Germline V gene lookup returns CDR1 MNHNY and CDR2 SVGAGI (reference sequence). The CDR3 is 11 amino acids. Trimming removed 5 bases at V and 2 bases at J, with 3 bases between. CDR3 in amino acids: CASSINTEAFF. The DNA of the CDR3 is TGTGCCAGCAGTATAAACACTGAAGCTTTCTTT.

This clone was seen a handful of times. This sequence joins TRBV5-5 and TRBJ1-3; D unresolved. CDR1 and CDR2 from the germline V gene are SGHKS and YYEKEE (reference sequence). V lost 1 base and J 3 bases, leaving 8 bases between the germline ends. There are 14 residues in the CDR3. Here the CDR3 reads CASSLTGYGNTIYF. The CDR3, as DNA: TGTGCCAGCAGCTTGACGGGATATGGAAACACCATATATTTT. The whole variable domain, filled in from reference TRBV5-5 and TRBJ1-3, reads DAGVTQSPTHLIKTRGQQVTLRCSPISGHKSVSWYQQVLGQGPQFIFQYYEKEERGRGNFPDRFSARQFPNYSSELNVNALLLGDSALYLCASSLTGYGNTIYFGEGSWLTVV.

This clone was seen once. The chain combines TRBV19 with TRBJ1-2; tentatively, D is TRBD1 (5 bases). In germline, CDR1 is LNHDA, CDR2 SQIVND (reference sequence). Trimming removed 3 bases from V and 4 bases from J, with 15 bases in between. This CDR3 has 15 amino acids. CDR3 DNA: TGTGCCAGTAGTATTCGTGTTGGGGCTCCCTATGGCTACACCTTC. It translates to CASSIRVGAPYGYTF.

This clone has a handful of counts. V and J are TRBV7-2 and TRBJ1-6; D ambiguous. V was trimmed by 3 bases and J by 9 bases, leaving 12 bases between them. CDR1 is SGHTA, CDR2 FQGNSA, per germline. The CDR3 contains 14 residues. The CDR3 nucleotides are TGTGCCAGCAGCTTCGCACGAAGAGGTTCACCCCTCCACTTT. As protein: CASSFARRGSPLHF.

The chain uses TRBV6-2 or TRBV6-3 and TRBJ1-5; 8 positions match TRBD1. The J segment lost 4 bases and the V segment lost 6 bases, leaving 5 bases of the junction unmatched. The CDR3 has 14 residues. CDR1 and CDR2 (germline): MNHEY, SVGEGT. This CDR3 reads CASSPRQGNQPQHF. CDR3 DNA sequence: TGTGCCAGCAGCCCTCGACAGGGGAATCAGCCCCAGCATTTT.

The chain is built from TRBV5-1 and TRBJ1-4; perhaps TRBD1 as D (5 bases). The CDR3 runs to 15 residues. V lost 2 bases to trimming and J lost 4 bases, with 12 bases between them. CDR1 and CDR2 (germline): SGHRS, YFSETQ. In DNA form, the CDR3 reads TGCGCCAGCAGCTTCAGGCAGGGAAGTAATGAAAAACTGTTTTTT. This sequence encodes CASSFRQGSNEKLFF.

A single count supports this clone. The chain employs TRBV19 and TRBJ2-5; tentative D call: TRBD1 (5 bases). Trimming removed 3 bases from V and 5 bases from J, with 13 bases in between. Germline CDR1 is LNHDA and CDR2 is SQIVND (reference sequence). The CDR3 covers 14 residues. The CDR3 nucleotides read TGTGCCAGTAGTATCACCAGGGCCAGGGAGACCCAGTACTTC. Amino acids: CASSITRARETQYF.

The CDR3 DNA reads TGTGCCAGCAGCCCGCAGACAGGGGGTATAGCTTTCTTT. This encodes CASSPQTGGIAFF. The chain has TRBV3-1 (or the pseudogene TRBV3-2) and TRBJ1-1; TRBD1 agrees at 9 bases. CDR3 size: 13 residues. J gave up 10 bases and V 4 bases, and 7 bases lay outside the gene matches. The germline V gene has CDR1 LGHDT and CDR2 YNNKEL (reference sequence).

The chain is built from TRBV6-5 and TRBJ1-1; D unresolved. Trimming cost V 0 bases and J 3 bases, with 11 bases left between them. This CDR3 is 15 amino acids long. The germline gives CDR1 MNHEY, CDR2 SVGAGI. The DNA for the CDR3 is TGTGCCAGCAGTTACTCGATGGTCCCAGACACTGAAGCTTTCTTT. Residues: CASSYSMVPDTEAFF.

This clone was found once. This sequence joins TRBV4-1 and TRBJ2-5; TRBD2 aligns across 9 bases. The CDR3 is 17 amino acids. Germline-derived CDR1 and CDR2 are MGHRA and YSYEKL. V gave up 0 bases and J gave up 4 bases; unmatched junction bases: 9. The CDR3 coding sequence is TGCGCCAGCAGCCAAGACAGCGGGGGGTCTAAGGTAGAGACCCAGTACTTC. Its translation: CASSQDSGGSKVETQYF.

The V gene is TRBV5-1, the J gene TRBJ1-2; 8 nucleotides line up with TRBD1. CDR3 length: 13 amino acids. Unmatched junction bases numbered 3, after V lost 0 bases and J lost 8 bases. From germline, CDR1 is SGHRS and CDR2 YFSETQ. The CDR3 DNA reads as TGCGCCAGCAGCTTGGTTGGGACAGGCGGCTACACCTTC. Amino acids: CASSLVGTGGYTF.

The chain joins TRBV7-8 to TRBJ1-6, with TRBD1 identical over 7 bases. V was clipped by 1 base and J by 5 bases; unmatched bases: 2. The germline V gene has CDR1 SGHVS and CDR2 FQNEAQ. CDR3 size: 15 residues. The CDR3 loop reads CASSLEGGDNSPLHF. The DNA for the CDR3 is TGTGCCAGCAGCTTAGAAGGGGGCGATAATTCACCCCTCCACTTT.

CDR3 amino acids: CASSLSQGVAGYTF. In nucleotides, the CDR3 is TGTGCCAGCAGTTTAAGTCAGGGGGTAGCTGGCTACACCTTC. The genes are TRBV27 and TRBJ1-2; 7 positions agree with TRBD1. The CDR3 has 14 amino acids. Per germline, CDR1 MNHEY and CDR2 SMNVEV (reference sequence). With 2 bases clipped from V and 7 bases from J, the junction kept 7 bases outside the gene matches.

The chain uses TRBV18 and TRBJ1-2; D might be TRBD1 (5 bases). V lost 3 bases to trimming and J lost 5 bases, with 7 bases between them. CDR3 length: 12 amino acids. Looked up from germline, CDR1 is KGHSH and CDR2 is LQKENI. The CDR3: CASSPTEYGYTF. CDR3 nucleotides: TGTGCCAGCTCACCGACAGAATATGGCTACACCTTC. The full variable domain, completed using reference TRBV18 and TRBJ1-2, is NAGVMQNPRHLVRRRGQEARLRCSPMKGHSHVYWYRQLPEEGLKFMVYLQKENIIDESGMPKERFSAEFPKEGPSILRIQQVVRGDSAAYFCASSPTEYGYTFGSGTRLTVV.

This chain joins TRBV5-1 and TRBJ1-1; TRBD1 matches 8 bases. Germline assignment: CDR1 SGHRS and CDR2 YFSETQ. CDR3 length equals 15 residues. After removal of 4 bases from V and 3 bases from J, the junction contained 8 bases not matched to a gene. CDR3 protein: CASSPGGRGHTEAFF. The CDR3 DNA reads TGCGCCAGCAGCCCCGGGGGCAGGGGGCACACTGAAGCTTTCTTT.

The sample holds many counts of this clone. The chain uses TRBV10-2 and TRBJ1-5; 8 bases agree with TRBD1. The CDR3 has 15 amino acids. J gave up 7 bases and V 6 bases, and 11 bases lay outside the gene matches. Per germline, CDR1 WSHSY and CDR2 SAAADI. The CDR3 sequence: CASSQSDRGGQPQHF. The CDR3 DNA follows: TGCGCCAGCAGCCAAAGCGACAGGGGCGGGCAGCCCCAGCATTTT.

The rearrangement links TRBV3-1 (or the pseudogene TRBV3-2) to TRBJ2-2; D is possibly TRBD2 (5 bases). CDR1 and CDR2 (germline): LGHDT, YNNKEL (reference sequence). The CDR3 sequence is 15 residues long. With 1 base removed from V and 4 bases from J, the gap between germline ends came to 10 bases. The CDR3 protein is CASSQGTGVTGELFF. Here the CDR3 DNA reads TGTGCCAGCAGCCAAGGAACCGGGGTCACCGGGGAGCTGTTTTTT.

The chain links TRBV4-3 to TRBJ2-5, with 8 positions matching TRBD2. The germline V gene has CDR1 LGHNA and CDR2 YSLEER. The V and J ends lost 1 base and 0 bases, in that order; junction bases with no gene match: 19. This CDR3 has 21 amino acids. This CDR3 is CASSQGPGLGGLLSYQETQYF. The CDR3 bases are TGCGCCAGCAGCCAAGGGCCGGGACTAGGAGGACTTCTATCGTACCAAGAGACCCAGTACTTC.